This is a list of T cell receptor beta chains from one sample in a study of regulatory T cells in long-lasting Graves disease. TCRdb re-called the multiplex PCR reads with MiXCR, one entry per CDR3 protein. The table includes roughly 450,000 distinct CDR3 sequences, approximately 23% detected once. This material consisted of peripheral blood mononuclear cells (PBMCs), taken when the disease was refractory, from a patient treated with antithyroid drugs. These TCRs come from a female donor with Graves disease. The CDR3 runs from the conserved cysteine through the conserved F or W.

V	J	CDR3
TRBV6-2/TRBV6-3	TRBJ2-3	CASSYSRERKDTQYF
TRBV19	TRBJ2-2	CATTKTPSTGELFF
TRBV19	TRBJ1-1	CASSAGTGRWTEAFF
TRBV12-3/TRBV12-4	TRBJ2-3	CASRSNSGALDTQYF
TRBV28	TRBJ1-2	CASSPPTGYYGYTF
TRBV5-6	TRBJ1-5	CASGNQGNQPQHF
TRBV11-3	TRBJ2-2	CASSLLLSGGELFF
TRBV7-2	TRBJ1-5	CASSFDLSNQPQHF
TRBV14	TRBJ2-4	CASRLAAGNIQYF
TRBV6-1	TRBJ2-2	CASSETGELFF
TRBV14	TRBJ1-4	CASSQLGREEKLFF
TRBV6-2/TRBV6-3	TRBJ1-1	CASIFRGNTEAFF
TRBV20-1	TRBJ2-6	CSARDHSGANVLTF
TRBV28	TRBJ2-7	CASTPWGGSSYEQYF
TRBV7-2	TRBJ1-2	CASSLGSSNF
TRBV12-3/TRBV12-4	TRBJ1-6	CASSPHSGRNSPLHF
TRBV19	TRBJ2-7	CASSMGGGSYEQYF
TRBV30	TRBJ2-5	CAWSSERGGYGKTQYF
TRBV6-1	TRBJ2-7	CASSDWTGLNEQYF
TRBV11-1	TRBJ2-1	CASVHGGYNEQFF
TRBV28	TRBJ1-2	CASSPPLGNGYTF
TRBV29-1	TRBJ1-2	CSVAEERGGGYGYTF
TRBV19	TRBJ1-1	CASSSIDGTEAFF
TRBV3-1	TRBJ2-1	CASSQLAGGRHEQFF
TRBV14	TRBJ1-2	CASSRAWPWGYGYTF
TRBV28	TRBJ1-6	CASISIGEGYNSPLHF
TRBV7-2	TRBJ1-6	CASSLAPGENSPLHF
TRBV13	TRBJ2-7	CASSPGRGLDEQYF
TRBV6-5	TRBJ2-2	CASSYGENTGELFF
TRBV28	TRBJ2-7	CASRGGRAEQYF
TRBV28	TRBJ1-1	CASAGEVGNTEAFF
TRBV12-3/TRBV12-4	TRBJ1-5	CASNQGIQPQHF
TRBV7-2	TRBJ2-7	CASSLPQEYEQYF
TRBV7-2	TRBJ2-5	CASSLSSTGVRETQYF
TRBV28	NA	CASSGRQYQETQYF
TRBV11-2	TRBJ1-5	CASTIASNQPQHF
TRBV28	TRBJ2-7	CASSSRQGNSHEQYF
TRBV19	TRBJ1-2	CASSNRNYGYTF
TRBV6-1	TRBJ1-5	CASREINSNQPQHF
TRBV2	TRBJ1-4	CATSEQLLHEKLFF
TRBV3-1	TRBJ2-7	CASSQAGAPEQYF
TRBV20-1	TRBJ1-2	CSASDGPIPNYGYTF